The 28 T cell receptor beta chains below come from one sample, sequenced in a study of radiotherapy plus CTLA-4 blockade in lung cancer. The data were produced by immunoSEQ multiplex PCR, yet TCRdb's version contains in-frame clones alone and is incomplete. The repertoire consists of 65,000 to 100,000 clones, with around 86% occurring once and the leading ten covering 0.82%. The starting material was peripheral blood, obtained from a patient treated with radiotherapy plus ipilimumab. These receptors came from a human donor with non-small cell lung cancer who had stable disease on radiotherapy plus ipilimumab.

This clone occurred a few times. The chain uses TRBV19 and TRBJ2-7; the match to TRBD1 covers 7 bases. CDR3 size: 16 residues. Per the germline V gene, CDR1 is LNHDA and CDR2 is SQIVND (reference sequence). V trimming: 1 base; J trimming: 1 base; junction bases outside the gene matches: 7. The CDR3 reads CASSIVGRGNSYEQYF. The CDR3, as DNA: TGTGCCAGTAGTATAGTTGGCAGGGGGAATTCCTACGAGCAGTACTTC.

This clone has only one observation. The gene calls are TRBV28 and TRBJ2-7, with a weak D call TRBD1 (6 bases). Germline V gene lookup returns CDR1 MDHEN and CDR2 SYDVKM. The V and J ends lost 2 bases and 6 bases respectively, with 17 bases between them. The CDR3 length is 15 residues. This CDR3 reads CASSLTQAGVGEQYF. The DNA of the CDR3 is TGTGCCAGCAGTTTAACCCAGGCAGGGGTGGGCGAGCAGTACTTC. The full variable domain, its missing parts supplied by reference TRBV28 and TRBJ2-7, is DVKVTQSSRYLVKRTGEKVFLECVQDMDHENMFWYRQDPGLGLRLIYFSYDVKMKEKGDIPEGYSVSREKKERFSLILESASTNQTSMYLCASSLTQAGVGEQYFGPGTRLTVT.

The chain has TRBV28 and TRBJ1-1, with 7 bases that match TRBD1. This CDR3 contains 15 residues. Germline V lookup: CDR1 MDHEN, CDR2 SYDVKM. V was pared by 3 bases and J by 1 base, with 5 bases of the junction left unmatched. DNA for the CDR3: TGTGCCAGCAGTTTGGAGGGGGCCAAGAACACTGAAGCTTTCTTT. Translating gives CASSLEGAKNTEAFF.

The chain is built from TRBV9 and TRBJ2-1, with D possibly being TRBD1 (6 bases). Germline CDR1 SGDLS, CDR2 YYNGEE. The CDR3 has 15 residues. Trimming stripped 0 bases from V and 0 bases from J, with 7 bases between. The CDR3 reads CASSVAGDSYNEQFF. DNA of the CDR3: TGTGCCAGCAGCGTAGCAGGGGACTCCTACAATGAGCAGTTCTTC.

This chain uses TRBV5-6 with TRBJ1-2; D remains unclear. The germline V gene encodes CDR1 SGHDT and CDR2 YYEEEE. This CDR3 has 16 amino acids. The V end was cut by 1 base, the J end by 6 bases, with 19 bases between. CDR3 sequence reads: CASSLRISGPPHGYTF. DNA of the CDR3: TGTGCCAGCAGCTTGCGTATCTCAGGTCCGCCCCATGGCTACACCTTC.

This chain connects TRBV29-1 to TRBJ1-2, with TRBD1 matching over 8 bases. V lost 6 bases to trimming and J lost 4 bases; unmatched junction nucleotides: 4. This CDR3 is built from 12 residues. From germline, CDR1 is SQVTM and CDR2 ANQGSEA. The CDR3 DNA reads TGCAGCGTCCACGGACAGGGCTATGGCTACACCTTC. As protein: CSVHGQGYGYTF.

The rearrangement uses TRBV28 and TRBJ1-1; a possible D gene is TRBD1 (5 bases). The germline CDR1 and CDR2 sequences are MDHEN and SYDVKM. V gave up 6 bases and J gave up 6 bases, with 17 bases separating them. The CDR3 contains 14 residues. In DNA form, the CDR3 reads TGTGCCAGCAGGCCACAGTCGGGGGGTGCTGAAGCTTTCTTT. Translating it yields CASRPQSGGAEAFF.

The rearrangement joins TRBV6-1 to TRBJ2-6; D may be TRBD2 (5 bases). Germline V gene lookup returns CDR1 MNHNS and CDR2 SASEGT. The CDR3 is 15 amino acids. V was clipped by 7 bases and J by 2 bases, with 12 bases between them. CDR3 region: CASISWTAGANVLTF. The CDR3 nucleotides are TGTGCCAGCATATCCTGGACTGCTGGGGCCAACGTCCTGACTTTC.

The J gene is TRBJ2-3, the V gene TRBV18; weak D call: TRBD1 (6 bases). This CDR3 comprises 14 residues. V lost 2 bases to trimming and J lost 6 bases, with 12 bases between them. Germline V CDR1 and CDR2: KGHSH, LQKENI. The CDR3 DNA reads TGTGCCAGCTCACCATATGGGGGCAAGGATACGCAGTATTTT. It yields the protein CASSPYGGKDTQYF.

V and J are TRBV2 and TRBJ2-5; 9 nucleotides agree with TRBD1. CDR1 and CDR2 (germline): SNHLY, FYNNEI. The V and J ends lost 6 bases and 5 bases, in that order; junction bases with no gene match: 16. The CDR3 runs to 17 residues. DNA of the CDR3: TGTGCCAGCAGCTCCCAAGACAGGGGGAGCTTGTATGAGACCCAGTACTTC. It specifies CASSSQDRGSLYETQYF.

The V and J genes are TRBV7-2 and TRBJ2-1; TRBD2 matches 10 bases. In germline, CDR1 is SGHTA, CDR2 FQGNSA. The CDR3 extends over 16 amino acids. After removal of 1 base from V and 4 bases from J, the junction contained 4 bases not matched to a gene. CDR3 bases: TGTGCCAGCAGCTTAGATTCTAGCGGGAGATACAATGAGCAGTTCTTC. This codes for CASSLDSSGRYNEQFF.

This rearrangement joins TRBV11-3 to TRBJ2-2; the D gene is possibly TRBD2 (5 bases). The CDR3 totals 15 residues. Looked up from germline, CDR1 is SGHNT and CDR2 is YENEEA. Trimming left V 5 bases short and J 6 bases short, with 16 bases between. Here the CDR3 DNA reads TGTGCCAGCAGCGGGAGTGGCATTTTCGCCGGGGAGCTGTTTTTT. It specifies CASSGSGIFAGELFF.

The genes are TRBV25-1 and TRBJ2-5; no reliable D call. The CDR3 loop spans 11 amino acids. Germline loops: CDR1 MGHDK, CDR2 SYGVNS. Trimming removed 5 bases at V and 2 bases at J, with 3 bases between. The CDR3 nucleotides read TGTGCCAGCAGTAGACAAGAGACCCAGTACTTC. Encoded protein: CASSRQETQYF.

This clone was recorded once. The V gene is TRBV5-6, the J gene TRBJ2-3; D not resolved. This CDR3 spans 13 amino acids. V was pared by 5 bases and J by 6 bases, with 13 bases between. CDR1 is SGHDT and CDR2 is YYEEEE in the germline V gene. CDR3 residues: CASSVSRWDTQYF. The CDR3 DNA reads as TGTGCCAGCAGTGTCTCCCGCTGGGATACGCAGTATTTT.

The chain uses TRBV9 and TRBJ2-1; 8 bases map to TRBD2. Trimming removed 0 bases from V and 7 bases from J; junction bases left unmatched: 6. CDR1 is SGDLS and CDR2 is YYNGEE in the germline V gene. The CDR3 has 15 amino acids. This CDR3 reads CASSVAGGPLNEQFF. The CDR3 DNA reads as TGTGCCAGCAGCGTAGCGGGGGGGCCGTTGAATGAGCAGTTCTTC.

This clone was seen a single time. V is TRBV29-1 and J is TRBJ2-3; D unclear. The CDR3 has 12 amino acids. CDR1 is SQVTM and CDR2 is ANQGSEA in the germline V gene. Trimming shortened V by 4 bases and J by 7 bases, and 12 bases separated the two germline ends. The CDR3 reads CSVGTNRNTQYF. CDR3 DNA sequence: TGCAGCGTTGGAACCAACCGAAATACGCAGTATTTT.

This chain links TRBV6-1 with TRBJ2-5, with D perhaps TRBD2 (6 bases). CDR1 and CDR2 from the germline V gene are MNHNS and SASEGT. Trimming left V 7 bases short and J 1 base short, with 13 bases between. CDR3 length: 14 residues. CDR3 coding DNA: TGTGCCAGCATGTGGGGAGGACCCCAAGAGACCCAGTACTTC. Translation gives CASMWGGPQETQYF.

The chain joins TRBV7-9 to TRBJ2-1, with D tentatively TRBD1 (6 bases). Germline values: CDR1 SEHNR, CDR2 FQNEAQ (reference sequence). The CDR3 has 16 amino acids. The ends were cut back, 1 base at V and 6 bases at J, with 16 bases in the middle. The CDR3 is CASSLGPGVGANEQFF. The CDR3 nucleotides read TGTGCCAGCAGCTTAGGGCCAGGGGTCGGTGCCAATGAGCAGTTCTTC.

The V gene is TRBV28, the J gene TRBJ2-1; D is ambiguous. V was cut by 3 bases and J by 9 bases, with 9 bases left in between. This CDR3 has 12 residues. Germline lookup yields CDR1 MDHEN and CDR2 SYDVKM. The CDR3 loop reads CASSLYWTEQFF. The CDR3 bases are TGTGCCAGCAGTTTGTATTGGACTGAGCAGTTCTTC.

V and J are TRBV28 and TRBJ1-2; D ambiguous. This CDR3 contains 13 residues. CDR1 MDHEN and CDR2 SYDVKM come from the germline V gene. V lost 8 bases, J lost 2 bases, and 12 bases lay in between. CDR3 sequence reads: CASGYPRNYGYTF. The CDR3 DNA sequence: TGTGCCAGCGGCTACCCAAGGAACTATGGCTACACCTTC.

The chain uses TRBV6-5 and TRBJ1-2; possibly TRBD1 for D (6 bases). There are 14 residues in the CDR3. The V gene's germline CDR1 is MNHEY and CDR2 SVGAGI. V was clipped by 4 bases and J by 0 bases, with 9 bases between them. The CDR3 region has the DNA TGTGCCAGCAGTTCACAGGGCTCTAACTATGGCTACACCTTC. Translating gives CASSSQGSNYGYTF.

The gene calls are TRBV7-2 and TRBJ2-6; D is unresolved. The CDR3 has 15 residues. Germline V gene sequence: CDR1 SGHTA, CDR2 FQGNSA. V was shortened by 3 bases and J by 0 bases, with 6 bases between the two germline ends. CDR3 sequence (DNA): TGTGCCAGCAGCTTGGGCTCCTCTGGGGCCAACGTCCTGACTTTC. Translating it yields CASSLGSSGANVLTF.

The sample holds a few counts of this clone. This chain joins TRBV5-6 and TRBJ1-2; TRBD1 matches at 8 bases. This CDR3 spans 14 amino acids. Germline V gene sequence: CDR1 SGHDT, CDR2 YYEEEE. V lost 0 bases to trimming and J lost 4 bases; unmatched junction nucleotides: 2. The CDR3 DNA is TGTGCCAGCAGCTTGGACGGGACAGGCTATGGCTACACCTTC. Translated, it gives CASSLDGTGYGYTF.

The chain joins TRBV6-4 to TRBJ1-5; possibly TRBD1 for D (5 bases). This CDR3 contains 16 residues. Germline V lookup: CDR1 MRHNA, CDR2 SNTAGT. Trimming left V 3 bases short and J 1 base short, with 13 bases between. The CDR3 loop reads CASSERPEGSNQPQHF. CDR3 sequence (DNA): TGTGCCAGCAGTGAGAGACCCGAGGGGAGCAATCAGCCCCAGCATTTT.

This chain links TRBV27 with TRBJ1-1; TRBD1 matches at 9 bases. This CDR3 region has 12 residues. Trimming at V came to 3 bases and at J to 10 bases, leaving 3 bases not matched to a gene. The germline V gene has CDR1 MNHEY and CDR2 SMNVEV (reference sequence). The CDR3 sequence: CASSFGTGRAFF. For the CDR3, the DNA is TGTGCCAGCAGTTTTGGGACAGGGAGAGCTTTCTTT.

The chain joins TRBV5-1 to TRBJ2-1, with TRBD1 matching 7 bases. Germline V gives CDR1 SGHRS, CDR2 YFSETQ. The CDR3 runs 14 residues. With V trimmed by 5 bases and J by 0 bases, 2 bases remained unmatched. CDR3 in amino acids: CASREGASYNEQFF. For the CDR3, the DNA is TGCGCCAGCAGAGAGGGGGCCTCCTACAATGAGCAGTTCTTC.

The chain joins TRBV2 to TRBJ2-3; TRBD2 matches 12 bases. Germline CDR1 is SNHLY and CDR2 is FYNNEI. The CDR3 length is 17 residues. Trimming cost V 0 bases and J 6 bases; bases outside gene matches: 7. CDR3 in amino acids: CASSEAPWTSGVDTQYF. Here the CDR3 DNA reads TGTGCCAGCAGTGAAGCGCCCTGGACTAGCGGGGTTGATACGCAGTATTTT. The variable domain in full, with the rest retrieved from reference TRBV2 and TRBJ2-3, is EPEVTQTPSHQVTQMGQEVILRCVPISNHLYFYWYRQILGQKVEFLVSFYNNEISEKSEIFDDQFSVERPDGSNFTLKIRSTKLEDSAMYFCASSEAPWTSGVDTQYFGPGTRLTVL.

This sequence joins TRBV10-1 and TRBJ2-2, with 7 bases aligning to TRBD1. Losses at the gene ends were 6 bases for V and 6 bases for J; bases not matched to a gene: 7. Germline assignment: CDR1 WNHNN and CDR2 SYGVQD (reference sequence). The CDR3 has 14 amino acids. The CDR3 reads CASRAGGASGELFF. Written as DNA, the CDR3 is TGCGCCAGCAGGGCAGGGGGTGCTTCCGGGGAGCTGTTTTTT.